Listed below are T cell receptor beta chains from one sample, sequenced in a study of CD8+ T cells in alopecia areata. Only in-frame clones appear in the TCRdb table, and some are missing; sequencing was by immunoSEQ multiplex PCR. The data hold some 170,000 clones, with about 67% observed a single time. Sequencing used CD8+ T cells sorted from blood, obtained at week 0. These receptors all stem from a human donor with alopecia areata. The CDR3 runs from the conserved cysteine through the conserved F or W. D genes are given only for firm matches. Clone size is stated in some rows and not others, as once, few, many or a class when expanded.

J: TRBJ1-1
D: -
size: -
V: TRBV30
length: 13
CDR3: CAWSITLNTEAFF
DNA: TGTGCCTGGAGTATCACCCTGAACACTGAAGCTTTCTTT

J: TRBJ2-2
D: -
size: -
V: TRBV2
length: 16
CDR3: CASSESSGKGTGELFF
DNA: TGTGCCAGCAGTGAATCCTCGGGTAAAGGGACCGGGGAGCTGTTTTTT

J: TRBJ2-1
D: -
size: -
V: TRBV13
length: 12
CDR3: CASSRLGNEQFF
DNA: TGTGCCAGCAGCCGATTGGGAAATGAGCAGTTCTTC

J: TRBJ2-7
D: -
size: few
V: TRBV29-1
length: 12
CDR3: CSVSGISYEQYF
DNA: TGCAGCGTCTCGGGGATCTCCTACGAGCAGTACTTC

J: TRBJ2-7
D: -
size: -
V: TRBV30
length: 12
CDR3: CAWSQTGYEQYF
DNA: TGTGCCTGGAGTCAGACGGGCTACGAGCAGTACTTC

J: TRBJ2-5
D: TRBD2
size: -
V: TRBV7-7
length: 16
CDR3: CASSLERGALQETQYF
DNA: TGTGCCAGCAGCTTAGAGCGGGGGGCCCTTCAAGAGACCCAGTACTTC

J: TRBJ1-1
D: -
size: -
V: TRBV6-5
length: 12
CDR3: CASSYSSGRAFF
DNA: TGTGCCAGCAGTTACTCGTCCGGGCGGGCTTTCTTT

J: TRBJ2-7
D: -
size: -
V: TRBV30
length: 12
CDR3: CAWSYGQYEQYF
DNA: TGTGCCTGGAGTTATGGACAGTACGAGCAGTACTTC

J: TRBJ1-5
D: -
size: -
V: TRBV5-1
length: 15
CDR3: CASSLGQNSNQPQHF
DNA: TGCGCCAGCAGCTTGGGACAAAATAGCAATCAGCCCCAGCATTTT

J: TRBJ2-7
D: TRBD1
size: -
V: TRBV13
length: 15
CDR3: CASSSGQGPSYEQYF
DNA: TGTGCCAGCAGCTCCGGACAGGGCCCATCCTACGAGCAGTACTTC

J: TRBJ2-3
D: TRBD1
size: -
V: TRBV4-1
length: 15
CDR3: CASSPPGQGTDTQYF
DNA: TGCGCCAGCAGCCCACCGGGACAGGGAACAGATACGCAGTATTTT

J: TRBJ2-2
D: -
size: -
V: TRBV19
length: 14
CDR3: CASSIGGAAGELFF
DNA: TGTGCCAGTAGCATCGGGGGTGCGGCCGGGGAGCTGTTTTTT

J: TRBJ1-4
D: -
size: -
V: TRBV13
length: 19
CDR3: CASSLGRTPRKGTNEKLFF
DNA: TGTGCCAGCAGCTTAGGTCGGACACCCCGAAAGGGAACTAATGAAAAACTGTTTTTT

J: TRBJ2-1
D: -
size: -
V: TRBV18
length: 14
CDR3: CASSPSPGVGEQFF
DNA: TGTGCCAGCTCACCCAGCCCAGGGGTGGGTGAGCAGTTCTTC

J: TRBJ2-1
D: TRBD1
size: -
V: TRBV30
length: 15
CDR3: CAWSVGSTGANEQFF
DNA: TGTGCCTGGAGTGTTGGGTCGACAGGGGCGAATGAGCAGTTCTTC

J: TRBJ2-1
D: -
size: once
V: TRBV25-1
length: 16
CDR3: CASSEGGGPNYNEQFF
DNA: TGTGCCAGCAGTGAAGGGGGGGGCCCTAATTACAATGAGCAGTTCTTC

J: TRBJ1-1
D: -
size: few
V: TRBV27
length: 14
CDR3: CASGRGGMVTEAFF
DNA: TGTGCCAGCGGGCGGGGGGGTATGGTGACTGAAGCTTTCTTT

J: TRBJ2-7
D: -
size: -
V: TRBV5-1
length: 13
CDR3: CASTGPAGPEQYF
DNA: TGCGCCAGCACGGGCCCCGCAGGACCTGAGCAGTACTTC

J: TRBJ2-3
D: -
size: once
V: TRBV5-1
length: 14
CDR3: CASSLGSPTDTQYF
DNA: TGCGCCAGCAGCTTGGGGTCTCCCACAGATACGCAGTATTTT

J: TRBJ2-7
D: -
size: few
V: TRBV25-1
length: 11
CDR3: CASSEYTEQYF
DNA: TGTGCCAGCAGTGAATATACCGAGCAGTACTTC

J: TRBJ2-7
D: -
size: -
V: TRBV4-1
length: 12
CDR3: CASSQGASEQYF
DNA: TGCGCCAGCAGCCAAGGGGCCTCCGAGCAGTACTTC

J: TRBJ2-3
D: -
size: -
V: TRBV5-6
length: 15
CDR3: CASSWGDRSTDTQYF
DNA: TGTGCCAGCAGCTGGGGGGACAGAAGCACAGATACGCAGTATTTT

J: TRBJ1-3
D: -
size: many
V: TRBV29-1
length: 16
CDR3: CSVVGQVGLSGNTIYF
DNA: TGCAGCGTTGTGGGCCAGGTGGGGCTCTCTGGAAACACCATATATTTT

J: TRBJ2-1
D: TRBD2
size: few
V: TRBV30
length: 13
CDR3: CAWSPGGYNEQFF
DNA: TGTGCCTGGAGTCCGGGGGGGTACAATGAGCAGTTCTTC

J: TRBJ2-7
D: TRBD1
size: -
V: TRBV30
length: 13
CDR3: CAWSLGQGYEQYF
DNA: TGTGCCTGGAGTCTAGGACAGGGCTACGAGCAGTACTTC

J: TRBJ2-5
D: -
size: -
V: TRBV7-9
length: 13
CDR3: CASSLGGKETQYF
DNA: TGTGCCAGCAGCTTAGGCGGGAAAGAGACCCAGTACTTC

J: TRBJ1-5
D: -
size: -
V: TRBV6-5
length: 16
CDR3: CASSYPTAIAGQPQHF
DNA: TGTGCCAGCAGTTACCCGACGGCTATAGCGGGGCAGCCCCAGCATTTT

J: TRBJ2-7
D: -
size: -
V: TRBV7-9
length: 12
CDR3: CASSPSGYEQYF
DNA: TGTGCCAGCAGCCCCTCAGGATACGAGCAGTACTTC